This T cell receptor (beta chain) was sequenced for a study of T cell repertoires in cytomegalovirus infection. Study-level background: Public TCR beta signatures indicated both CMV infection and matching HLA type.

This clonotype was observed many times. Its specificity is unknown. Looked up from germline, CDR1 is SGHTA and CDR2 is FQGNSA. CDR3 length equals 16 residues. Trimming pared 4 bases from V and 2 bases from J, leaving 15 bases between. From the reads, TCRdb called clonotypes with MiXCR, one entry per CDR3 protein. The table shows fewer than 650,000 distinct CDR3 sequences, with roughly 42% occurring only once. This sequence was found in a human donor in good health (CMV status not recorded). Some clones in this sample may be carry-over from other donors' samples. Sequenced here: cultured PBMCs, sampled from culture after CMV antigen stimulation. The chain couples TRBV7-2 to TRBJ1-5; D gene uncertain. The CDR3: CASSYQGPGGNQPQHF. CDR3 DNA: TGTGCCAGCAGCTACCAAGGACCTGGGGGCAATCAGCCCCAGCATTTT.